This TCR beta chain came from a study of blood T cell repertoires in COVID-19. Measured with immunoSEQ multiplex PCR; TCRdb has only the in-frame clones, and not every one. The data hold some 400,000 clones, with roughly 89% observed a single time. V trimming: 5 bases; J trimming: 3 bases; junction bases outside the gene matches: 9. CDR3 length: 16 residues. From germline, CDR1 is SEHNR and CDR2 FQNEAQ (reference sequence). The source of this sequence is a man aged 18 to 29 with active or convalescent COVID-19. This sequence joins TRBV7-9 and TRBJ2-5, with 10 bases lining up with TRBD2. Sequencing used peripheral blood. The CDR3, as DNA: TGTGCCAGCAGCCCCCGGGTAGCGGGAGGAAAAGAGACCCAGTACTTC. It translates to CASSPRVAGGKETQYF.